This TCR beta chain was observed in a study of neoadjuvant nivolumab and ipilimumab in lung cancer. Study-level points and caveats: Pathologic regression was not significantly tied to TCR clonality. Pretherapy blood TCR richness correlated positively with resected tumor richness. From pretherapy to surgery, tumor richness and clonality rose with dual therapy. Only a small number of samples underwent TCR sequencing.

The V gene's germline CDR1 is SQVTM and CDR2 ANQGSEA. Between the trimmed V and J ends, which lost 4 bases and 6 bases, there was a span of 9 bases. This CDR3 spans 12 amino acids. The table came from immunoSEQ multiplex PCR; TCRdb's copy has only in-frame clones and leaves some out. The table records fewer than 40,000 clones, 89% of them present only once. As concerns this clone: The antigen is unknown.

This sequence originates from an adult with non-small cell lung cancer. Source: peripheral blood, taken before neoadjuvant nivolumab, alone or with ipilimumab. This chain joins TRBV29-1 and TRBJ2-2, with unresolved D. CDR3: CSVVRESGELFF. CDR3 coding DNA: TGCAGCGTTGTTAGGGAATCCGGGGAGCTGTTTTTT.